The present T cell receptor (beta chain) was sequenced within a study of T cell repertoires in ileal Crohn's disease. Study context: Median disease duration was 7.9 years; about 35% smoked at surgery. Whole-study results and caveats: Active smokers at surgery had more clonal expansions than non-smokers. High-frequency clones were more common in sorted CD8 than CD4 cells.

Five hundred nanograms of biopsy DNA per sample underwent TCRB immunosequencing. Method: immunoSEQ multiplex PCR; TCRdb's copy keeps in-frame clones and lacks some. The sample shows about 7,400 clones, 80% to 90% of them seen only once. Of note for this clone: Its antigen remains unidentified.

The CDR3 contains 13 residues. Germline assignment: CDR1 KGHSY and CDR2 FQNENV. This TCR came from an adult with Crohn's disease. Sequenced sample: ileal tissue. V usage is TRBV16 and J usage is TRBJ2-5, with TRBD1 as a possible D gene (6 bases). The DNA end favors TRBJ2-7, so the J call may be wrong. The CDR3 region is CASSQSVQGEQYF. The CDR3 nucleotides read TGTGCCAGCAGCCAATCCGTACAGGGCGAGCAGTACTTC.